The present T cell receptor beta chain was sequenced within a study of OX40 agonist ivuxolimab in advanced cancers. Turning to the overall study: Ivuxolimab was a fully human IgG2 agonistic monoclonal antibody targeting the costimulatory receptor OX40 (CD134). Intravenous ivuxolimab was administered to patients every 2 weeks at six dose levels: 0.01, 0.1, 0.3, 1.5, 3 and 10 mg/kg. Among the 52 dose-escalation patients, some 20 had hepatocellular carcinoma, roughly 15 melanoma, 9 renal cell carcinoma and 9 head and neck cancer. In the dose-escalation cohort, roughly 82% of patients were male, and the mean age was approximately 60 years with a range of 23 to 79. Patients were allowed to have had prior anti-PD-1, anti-PD-L1 or anti-CTLA-4 therapy, and less than 45% of the dose-escalation patients had previously received checkpoint inhibitors. Partial responses occurred in three dose-escalation patients: two with cutaneous melanoma and one with hepatocellular carcinoma. The purpose of peripheral TCRbeta sequencing was to test whether ivuxolimab changed TCR sequence diversity and led to clonal T-cell expansion. The monotherapy dose-escalation portion (N ≈ 55 patients) of the phase I ivuxolimab trial is reported in the paper. Broad study findings and their caveats: On average, CD8+ T cells showed more expanded clones than CD4+ T cells after ivuxolimab. At doses from 0.1 to 3.0 mg/kg, clonal expansion was seen in both CD4+ and CD8+ blood T cells between baseline and week 6. The antigen specificity of the peripheral T cells that underwent clonal expansion was not determined. In partial responders in the 0.1-3.0 mg/kg groups, normalized peripheral clonal expansion was found to be among the lowest, especially among CD8+ T cells. Low levels of normalized T-cell clonal expansion were also shown by some nonresponding patients.

Notes on this clone: Its antigen is not yet known. Base-call qualities are not available, and no considerably larger clone is one nucleotide away.

V sheds 4 bases and J sheds 2 bases, leaving 3 bases between their ends. The CDR3, from cysteine to phenylalanine, totals 11 residues. The only DNA kept is the CDR3, 33 bases in frame from the first base. The germline V gene sets CDR1 to MGHDK and CDR2 to SYGVNS. Genomic DNA was extracted from sorted cells for sequencing of the TCRbeta CDR3 region. The immunoSEQ Assay was used for sequencing of TCRbeta CDR3 regions. As stored in TCRdb, this immuneACCESS dataset retains in-frame rearrangements with V and J assigned. A fraction of the clones does not appear; measured against another copy, unresolved V genes explain less than half of the discrepancy, and the remainder lacks a known reason. In all, the sample holds around 140,000 clones, and 90% of those were seen once. The ten largest account for 0.85% to 1.4% of the sample. Patients with a history of autoimmune disease or receiving systemic immunosuppression were excluded from the trial. Peripheral blood for TCR sequencing was collected from all dose cohorts at baseline, on cycle 4 day 1, and on cycle 7 day 1. The samples were taken from a phase I, first-in-human, multicenter, open-label dose-escalation trial of ivuxolimab. Adults with locally advanced or metastatic melanoma, renal cell, hepatocellular, or head and neck squamous cell carcinoma were enrolled in the trial. CD4+ and CD8+ T cells were sorted separately from peripheral blood before TCR sequencing.

This receptor was taken from an adult with an advanced solid tumor such as melanoma, head and neck, liver or kidney cancer. The receptor chain draws on TRBV25-1 and TRBJ2-7, with no D gene named confidently. The source material was CD4+ or CD8+ T cells sorted from blood, sampled in a trial of the OX40 agonist ivuxolimab. The bases read TGTGCCAGCAGTGGGACCTACGAGCAGTACTTC. Its translation reads: CASSGTYEQYF.